A single sample is the source of the 15 T cell receptor beta chains below, sequenced in a study of T cell clonality in common variable immunodeficiency. Produced via immunoSEQ multiplex PCR; TCRdb's table is partial and in-frame only. Observed in the sample are under 45,000 clones, none of them singletons. The sample taken for sequencing was peripheral blood mononuclear cells. These receptors all come from a person aged 18 to 75 in good health.

This clone has at least ten counts. The CDR3 goes on 3 residues after the read ends, and that part is filled in from the germline J gene. The chain couples TRBV18 to TRBJ1-2, with D possibly matching TRBD1 (5 bases). Per the germline V gene, CDR1 is KGHSH and CDR2 is LQKENI. V lost 6 bases and J lost 0, with 14 bases in between. The CDR3 consists of 15 residues. CDR3 DNA, as far as it was read: TGTGCCAGCTCTCTGAGGACACCCGCTAACTATGGC. The encoded protein is CASSLRTPANYG. The CDR3 in its entirety is CASSLRTPANYGYTF.

The table lists this clone with many counts. Read sequence stops 3 residues before the CDR3 end, and the germline J gene provides the missing end. The chain carries TRBV5-1 and TRBJ2-1; D is possibly TRBD2 (6 bases). V dropped 0 bases and J dropped 6 bases, with 10 bases sitting between them. Per the germline V gene, CDR1 is SGHRS and CDR2 is YFSETQ. The CDR3 totals 14 residues. The CDR3 is CASSLGPGLNEQFF. CDR3 DNA, as far as it was read: TGCGCCAGCAGCTTGGGCCCGGGACTCAATGAG.

This clone was counted at least ten times. The read comes to an end 3 residues before the CDR3 does, leaving the germline J gene to fill in the end. The rearrangement links TRBV10-3 to TRBJ2-2; the D gene is possibly TRBD2 (6 bases). Germline values: CDR1 ENHRY, CDR2 SYGVKD. With 0 bases removed from V and 5 bases from J, the gap between germline ends came to 13 bases. The CDR3 runs 16 residues. The part of the CDR3 DNA that was read is TGTGCCATCAGTGAGTCGTGGCTAGCGCAAACCGGGGAG. It encodes CAISESWLAQTGE. The complete CDR3 protein is CAISESWLAQTGELFF.

This clone was seen repeatedly, ten times or more. From the germline J gene comes the end of the CDR3, since the read stops 3 residues before it. The chain couples TRBV20-1 to TRBJ2-7, with D possibly being TRBD1 (6 bases). Germline assignment: CDR1 DFQATT and CDR2 SNEGSKA (reference sequence). V was shortened by 0 bases and J by 3 bases, with 15 bases between the two germline ends. The CDR3 consists of 15 residues. CDR3 sequence reads: CSARDIGGEGYEQYF. The covered CDR3 bases are TGCAGTGCTAGAGATATAGGGGGAGAAGGCTACGAG.

This clone was seen ten or more times. The CDR3 is cut off 3 residues early in the read; its end comes from the germline J gene. The rearrangement joins TRBV5-1 to TRBJ2-2; D uncertain. The CDR3 contains 15 residues. Deletions cut 3 bases from V and 3 bases from J, with 12 bases between. Germline assignment: CDR1 SGHRS and CDR2 YFSETQ. The DNA read from the CDR3 is TGCGCCAGCAGCTCCAGCCCGCAGGACACCGGGGAG. Translating gives CASSSSPQDTGE. The full CDR3 protein is CASSSSPQDTGELFF.

This clone was observed at least ten times. Read coverage stops 3 residues before the CDR3 terminus; the germline J gene supplies the remainder. The chain uses TRBV20-1 and TRBJ2-1; weak D call: TRBD2 (6 bases). Trimming took off 3 bases at V and 8 bases at J, with 14 bases between the two ends. The length of the CDR3 is 13 residues. Germline V CDR1 and CDR2: DFQATT, SNEGSKA (reference sequence). The sequenced part of the CDR3 DNA is TGCAGTGCTAGCGTCGGTAGCGGACATGAG. Its translation is CSASVGSGHE. The CDR3 in its entirety is CSASVGSGHEQFF.

This clone was seen many times. The read terminates 3 residues ahead of where the CDR3 ends, so the germline J gene completes it. This chain connects TRBV7-2 to TRBJ2-3; 7 bases line up with TRBD2. This CDR3 spans 15 amino acids. Trimming removed 4 bases from V and 5 bases from J; junction bases left unmatched: 9. CDR1 is SGHTA, CDR2 FQGNSA, per germline. CDR3 DNA, as far as it was read: TGTGCCAGCAGCTGGAAAGGACTAGGAGTAGATACG. It codes for CASSWKGLGVDT. The CDR3 in its entirety is CASSWKGLGVDTQYF.

Ten or more counts support this clone. The read falls 3 residues short of the CDR3 end, and the missing part is taken from the germline J gene. The rearrangement joins TRBV7-3 to TRBJ1-2; D is uncertain. CDR1 SGHTA and CDR2 FQGTGA come from the germline V gene. CDR3 length equals 14 residues. V was pared by 5 bases and J by 4 bases, with 14 bases between. CDR3 in amino acids: CASSPTGAGYGYTF. The CDR3 bases that were read are TGTGCCAGCAGCCCCACGGGTGCGGGCTATGGC.

This clone was counted ten times or more. The read terminates 3 residues ahead of where the CDR3 ends, so the germline J gene completes it. The rearrangement links TRBV23-1 to TRBJ2-5; the D gene is possibly TRBD2 (5 bases). Being an ORF, TRBV23-1 has a function that is uncertain. Trimming took 3 bases from V and 5 from J, leaving 13 bases between them. The CDR3 has 14 residues. CDR3 DNA, as far as it was read: TGCGCCAGCAGTCAGGGCATCCAGCGGGAGACC. As protein: CASSQGIQRET. The complete CDR3 reads CASSQGIQRETQYF.

This clone appeared many times. The sequenced fragment ends 3 residues before the CDR3 boundary, so the rest is inferred from the germline J gene. V gene TRBV9 combines with J gene TRBJ2-7; TRBD2 aligns across 7 bases. Germline V lookup: CDR1 SGDLS, CDR2 YYNGEE. This CDR3 region has 15 residues. The V gene end was trimmed by 4 bases and the J gene end by 3 bases; junction bases not matched to a gene: 10. The CDR3 DNA, read in part, is TGTGCCAGCAGCCCAAGCGCGCGGGAGAACTACGAG. Its protein product is CASSPSARENYE. The CDR3, in full, reads CASSPSARENYEQYF. Filled out from reference TRBV9 and TRBJ2-7, the complete variable domain reads DSGVTQTPKHLITATGQRVTLRCSPRSGDLSVYWYQQSLDQGLQFLIQYYNGEERAKGNILERFSAQQFPDLHSELNLSSLELGDSALYFCASSPSARENYEQYFGPGTRLTVT.

This clone was observed at least ten times. The read is 3 residues too short to cover the CDR3 end, so that end is filled in from the germline J gene. The gene calls are TRBV7-8 and TRBJ2-3; 7 bases are shared with TRBD2. The germline V gene encodes CDR1 SGHVS and CDR2 FQNEAQ. The CDR3 totals 13 residues. With V trimmed by 7 bases and J by 5 bases, 6 bases remained unmatched. The CDR3 DNA, read in part, is TGTGCCAGCACCTCCGGCGGGGGAGATACG. Its protein product is CASTSGGGDT. The entire CDR3 protein reads CASTSGGGDTQYF.

There are many counts of this clone. The read ends 3 residues shy of where the CDR3 ends; the end is completed using the germline J gene. This chain connects TRBV6-1 to TRBJ2-1, with 8 bases aligning to TRBD2. Germline V gives CDR1 MNHNS, CDR2 SASEGT. The V and J ends lost 4 bases and 4 bases, in that order; junction bases with no gene match: 6. This CDR3 contains 15 residues. CDR3 in amino acids: CASSGGTRPYNEQFF. The covered CDR3 bases are TGTGCCAGCAGTGGAGGGACTAGGCCATACAATGAG.

This clone came up many times. The read terminates 3 residues ahead of where the CDR3 ends, so the germline J gene completes it. Other DNA sequences in this specimen translate into the identical CDR3. The chain carries TRBV20-1 and TRBJ1-6, with 8 bases aligning to TRBD1. CDR3 length equals 16 residues. V lost 0 bases and J lost 10; bases outside the gene matches: 11. Germline CDR1 is DFQATT and CDR2 is SNEGSKA (reference sequence). The covered CDR3 bases are TGCAGTGCTAGAGACCCTTCGGACAGGGCTGGGTCACCC. It yields the protein CSARDPSDRAGSP. The complete CDR3 sequence is CSARDPSDRAGSPLHF.

This clone has a count of ten or more. The read ends 3 residues early relative to the CDR3; the germline J gene fills the gap. The gene calls are TRBV20-1 and TRBJ2-7; 8 nucleotides match TRBD2. Germline lookup yields CDR1 DFQATT and CDR2 SNEGSKA (reference sequence). CDR3 size: 17 residues. Trimming at V came to 0 bases and at J to 3 bases, leaving 13 bases not matched to a gene. CDR3 DNA (partial): TGCAGTGCTAGAGATTCGACTTCCCCCACTAGCGGCTACGAG. This translates into CSARDSTSPTSGYE. The whole CDR3 protein reads CSARDSTSPTSGYEQYF.

This clone was seen at least ten times. The sequenced fragment ends 3 residues before the CDR3 boundary, so the rest is inferred from the germline J gene. The chain employs TRBV20-1 and TRBJ2-1; 11 bases are shared with TRBD2. J lost 9 bases, V lost 0 bases, and 4 bases had no gene match. The germline CDR1 and CDR2 sequences are DFQATT and SNEGSKA (reference sequence). The CDR3 length is 14 residues. The CDR3: CSAREGSGRVEQFF. Partial CDR3 DNA: TGCAGTGCTAGAGAAGGTAGCGGGAGGGTTGAG.